One sample yielded the 27 T cell receptor beta chains listed below, sequenced in a study of T cells in Graves' hyperthyroidism and ophthalmopathy. Amplification of TCR beta CDR3 regions used RNA as the template. Initially, a first-round RT-PCR of the TCR CDR3 employed the HTBI primer set. TCRdb called the multiplex PCR reads again in MiXCR, with one record for every CDR3 protein. The sample contains about 640,000 distinct CDR3 sequences, 20% of which appear only once. The sequenced sample consisted of blood. The receptors come from a man aged 30 to 45 with Graves' ophthalmopathy.

The genes are TRBV24-1 and TRBJ2-1; 8 bases are shared with TRBD2. The CDR3 sequence is 14 residues long. V lost 5 bases and J lost 6; bases outside the gene matches: 5. Germline values: CDR1 KGHDR, CDR2 SFDVKD. The CDR3 DNA reads TGTGCCACCAGTGTCCACGGACTAGCCAATGAGCAGTTCTTC. Amino acids: CATSVHGLANEQFF.

In this sample, this clonotype turned up a few times. As DNA, the CDR3 is TGCAGTGCTAGTCCGGGAGGCTCCGCCAACGAGCAGTACTTC. This sequence encodes CSASPGGSANEQYF. The chain is built from TRBV20-1 and TRBJ2-7; TRBD2 aligns across 7 bases. The germline gives CDR1 DFQATT, CDR2 SNEGSKA (reference sequence). This CDR3 has 14 amino acids. The ends lost 3 bases at V and 5 bases at J; junction bases unmatched: 10.

The sample holds a few counts of this clonotype. The rearrangement uses TRBV27 and TRBJ2-6; 9 bases map to TRBD1. The CDR3 spans 20 residues. The trim removed 9 bases at V and 0 bases at J, leaving 18 bases unmatched. Germline V CDR1 and CDR2: MNHEY, SMNVEV (reference sequence). CDR3 protein: CARRPPPLTGGDSGANVLTF. For the CDR3, the DNA is TGTGCCAGACGGCCCCCGCCCCTTACAGGGGGCGACTCTGGGGCCAACGTCCTGACTTTC.

The chain carries TRBV7-9 and TRBJ2-7; D uncertain. The length of the CDR3 is 13 residues. Deletions cut 5 bases from V and 6 bases from J, with 14 bases between. Germline CDR1 reads SEHNR; CDR2 reads FQNEAQ (reference sequence). The CDR3 spells CASSQELGIEQYF. The CDR3 DNA follows: TGTGCCAGCAGCCAAGAGCTAGGGATCGAGCAGTACTTC.

This clonotype was seen a handful of times. The J gene is TRBJ2-1, the V gene TRBV7-8; 9 bases agree with TRBD2. V shed 8 bases, J shed 0 bases, and the junction held 17 bases outside the gene matches. CDR1 is SGHVS, CDR2 FQNEAQ, per germline. The CDR3 runs 19 residues. Written as DNA, the CDR3 is TGTGCCAGCTTCAAATTCAGGACTAGCGAGACTAGCTCCTACAATGAGCAGTTCTTC. As protein: CASFKFRTSETSSYNEQFF.

This clonotype has a handful of counts. This chain joins TRBV28 and TRBJ1-5; 10 nucleotides align to TRBD1. CDR3 length: 16 amino acids. The germline V gene has CDR1 MDHEN and CDR2 SYDVKM. Trimming took 6 bases from V and 0 from J; bases not matched to a gene: 5. The CDR3 loop reads CASSPDRGHSNQPQHF. The CDR3 coding sequence is TGTGCCAGCAGCCCAGACAGGGGGCATAGCAATCAGCCCCAGCATTTT. Complete variable domain (other parts from reference TRBV28 and TRBJ1-5): DVKVTQSSRYLVKRTGEKVFLECVQDMDHENMFWYRQDPGLGLRLIYFSYDVKMKEKGDIPEGYSVSREKKERFSLILESASTNQTSMYLCASSPDRGHSNQPQHFGDGTRLSIL.

This clonotype appeared once. The gene calls are TRBV24-1 and TRBJ2-3; maybe TRBD2 (5 bases). Trimming removed 7 bases from V and 5 bases from J, with 15 bases in between. Germline CDR1 is KGHDR and CDR2 is SFDVKD. This CDR3 spans 14 amino acids. The CDR3 DNA reads as TGTGCCACCAGCTTCCCGGGATCTTTAGATACGCAGTATTTT. Encoded protein: CATSFPGSLDTQYF.

This clonotype was counted only a few times. Here the CDR3 DNA reads TGTGCCAGCAGCTTTTTCCTGACAGCGAGCTCCTATAATTCACCCCTCCACTTT. This sequence encodes CASSFFLTASSYNSPLHF. This chain connects TRBV7-8 to TRBJ1-6, with a possible D match to TRBD1 (5 bases). Germline CDR1 is SGHVS and CDR2 is FQNEAQ. V was shortened by 3 bases and J by 0 bases, with 15 bases between the two germline ends. The CDR3 length is 18 residues.

The DNA of the CDR3 is TGCGCCAGCAGCTTTGGAACCACTAATGAAAAACTGTTTTTT. It encodes CASSFGTTNEKLFF. The chain links TRBV5-1 to TRBJ1-4, with no clear D. Looked up from germline, CDR1 is SGHRS and CDR2 is YFSETQ. The CDR3 length is 14 residues. Trimming removed 2 bases from V and 2 bases from J, with 7 bases in between. Using reference TRBV5-1 and TRBJ1-4 for the parts outside the CDR3, the full variable domain is KAGVTQTPRYLIKTRGQQVTLSCSPISGHRSVSWYQQTPGQGLQFLFEYFSETQRNKGNFPGRFSGRQFSNSRSEMNVSTLELGDSALYLCASSFGTTNEKLFFGSGTQLSVL.

This clonotype was seen many times. The V gene is TRBV5-1, the J gene TRBJ1-1; weak D call: TRBD1 (6 bases). The CDR3 consists of 15 residues. Germline V gene data show CDR1 as SGHRS and CDR2 as YFSETQ. The germline V and J ends were trimmed by 5 bases and 0 bases, with 14 bases remaining between them. The CDR3 here is CASRQGMEMNTEAFF. CDR3 in DNA: TGCGCCAGCAGACAGGGCATGGAAATGAACACTGAAGCTTTCTTT. The whole variable domain, remainder taken from reference TRBV5-1 and TRBJ1-1, is KAGVTQTPRYLIKTRGQQVTLSCSPISGHRSVSWYQQTPGQGLQFLFEYFSETQRNKGNFPGRFSGRQFSNSRSEMNVSTLELGDSALYLCASRQGMEMNTEAFFGQGTRLTVV.

The genes are TRBV20-1 and TRBJ2-7; maybe TRBD1 (6 bases). The germline V gene has CDR1 DFQATT and CDR2 SNEGSKA (reference sequence). Trimming stripped 4 bases from V and 3 bases from J, with 16 bases between. The CDR3 totals 14 residues. The CDR3 spells CSAIPMKGGYEQYF. The CDR3 nucleotides read TGCAGTGCTATCCCCATGAAAGGGGGCTACGAGCAGTACTTC.

The CDR3 DNA follows: TGTGCCAGCAGCTTAACCCCCCTGAGGGGTGGGAGCTCCTACAATGAGCAGTTCTTC. The encoded protein is CASSLTPLRGGSSYNEQFF. The chain is built from TRBV7-3 and TRBJ2-1; D assignment may be TRBD1 or TRBD2 (5 bases each). The V end was cut by 0 bases, the J end by 0 bases, with 18 bases between. Germline CDR1 is SGHTA and CDR2 is FQGTGA. The CDR3 totals 19 residues.

This chain connects TRBV7-9 to TRBJ1-3; D unresolved. Deletions cut 2 bases from V and 0 bases from J, with 20 bases between. CDR1 SEHNR and CDR2 FQNEAQ come from the germline V gene (reference sequence). The CDR3 totals 19 residues. In DNA form, the CDR3 reads TGTGCCAGCAGCTTACGTCCCGGTGGACCCGGGAGCTCTGGAAACACCATATATTTT. Protein sequence: CASSLRPGGPGSSGNTIYF.

This clonotype occurred a few times. CDR3 amino acids: CSVSPPDTQYF. CDR3 DNA: TGCAGCGTTTCTCCCCCAGATACGCAGTATTTT. The V and J genes are TRBV29-1 and TRBJ2-3, with D hard to call. Trimming took 5 bases from V and 4 from J, leaving 7 bases between them. This CDR3 is built from 11 residues. Germline CDR1 and CDR2: SQVTM and ANQGSEA.

V is TRBV20-1 and J is TRBJ2-1; TRBD2 matches at 7 bases. Germline values: CDR1 DFQATT, CDR2 SNEGSKA (reference sequence). The CDR3 consists of 14 residues. V was clipped by 3 bases and J by 4 bases; unmatched bases: 6. CDR3 amino acids: CSASSSGTYNEQFF. DNA for the CDR3: TGCAGTGCTAGTTCGAGCGGGACTTACAATGAGCAGTTCTTC.

Concerning this clonotype: An end of the junction does not agree with germline; a read error may underlie this. The J gene is TRBJ2-2, the V gene TRBV24-1; the match to TRBD1 covers 7 bases. The CDR3 length is 13 residues. Germline CDR1 and CDR2: KGHDR and SFDVKD. The CDR3 region is CATTGANTGELFF. CDR3 sequence (DNA): TGTGCAACCACAGGGGCGAACACCGGGGAGCTGTTTTTT.

J is TRBJ2-2 and V is TRBV2; D is undetermined. CDR1 and CDR2 from the germline V gene are SNHLY and FYNNEI. The CDR3 is 13 amino acids. The germline V and J ends were trimmed by 4 bases and 8 bases, with 11 bases remaining between them. The CDR3 sequence is CASSGQPEGELFF. The CDR3 DNA reads TGTGCCAGCAGTGGGCAGCCTGAAGGGGAGCTGTTTTTT.

This clonotype was found many times. V and J are TRBV12-3 or TRBV12-4 and TRBJ2-3, with 7 bases matching TRBD2. Trimming cost V 4 bases and J 7 bases; bases outside gene matches: 8. The CDR3 runs 14 residues. This chain's CDR3 is CASSYKRGGYTQYF. The DNA of the CDR3 is TGTGCCAGCAGTTACAAGCGGGGCGGGTATACGCAGTATTTT.

In its sample, this clonotype was seen many times. The junction and the germline gene differ at one end; a read error may be behind it. The V gene is TRBV5-1, the J gene TRBJ2-1, with 11 bases matching TRBD2. Germline assignment: CDR1 SGHRS and CDR2 YFSETQ. There are 14 residues in the CDR3. For the CDR3, the DNA is TGTGCCAGCAGCTTAGCGGGAGGGCCGAATGAGCAGTTCTTC. Its protein is CASSLAGGPNEQFF.

This clonotype was observed a handful of times. The chain uses TRBV6-1 and TRBJ2-3; D is undetermined. This CDR3 is 15 amino acids long. Trimming took off 4 bases at V and 1 base at J, with 12 bases between the two ends. The germline V gene encodes CDR1 MNHNS and CDR2 SASEGT. The CDR3 DNA sequence: TGTGCCAGCAGTGCCGAGGCGGTTCGCACAGATACGCAGTATTTT. This codes for CASSAEAVRTDTQYF.

This clonotype was seen repeatedly, ten times or more. The chain carries TRBV6-1 and TRBJ1-1; D remains unclear. Trimming took off 6 bases at V and 5 bases at J, with 19 bases between the two ends. Germline-derived CDR1 and CDR2 are MNHNS and SASEGT. CDR3 length equals 15 residues. CDR3 nucleotide sequence: TGTGCCAGCAGGATACCGAGAGGGAGGAGGACTGAAGCTTTCTTT. Protein sequence: CASRIPRGRRTEAFF.

Ten or more counts support this clonotype. The V call is TRBV11-2, the J call TRBJ1-2; 7 bases are shared with TRBD1. The CDR3 is 15 amino acids. J gave up 0 bases and V 4 bases, and 5 bases lay outside the gene matches. Germline V gene sequence: CDR1 SGHAT, CDR2 FQNNGV. For the CDR3, the DNA is TGTGCCAGCAGCTCGACCGGGACAGCTAACTATGGCTACACCTTC. This codes for CASSSTGTANYGYTF.

This rearrangement joins TRBV5-1 to TRBJ2-1, with a weak D call TRBD2 (5 bases). V was shortened by 6 bases and J by 0 bases, with 16 bases between the two germline ends. Germline V gene data show CDR1 as SGHRS and CDR2 as YFSETQ. CDR3 size: 16 residues. The CDR3 here is CASTPAGISSYNEQFF. The DNA of the CDR3 is TGCGCCAGCACCCCAGCCGGGATAAGCTCCTACAATGAGCAGTTCTTC.

This clonotype was recorded at least ten times. The chain uses TRBV19 and TRBJ1-1; D is ambiguous. The CDR3 contains 16 residues. Germline V gene sequence: CDR1 LNHDA, CDR2 SQIVND (reference sequence). Trimming stripped 4 bases from V and 0 bases from J, with 15 bases between. CDR3: CASSRVRRGMNTEAFF. In nucleotides, the CDR3 is TGTGCCAGTAGTAGGGTGCGGAGAGGAATGAACACTGAAGCTTTCTTT.

This clonotype appeared many times. The chain links TRBV6-1 to TRBJ1-5; no firm D call. The germline V gene encodes CDR1 MNHNS and CDR2 SASEGT. V lost 2 bases and J lost 8, with 13 bases in between. This CDR3 is 14 amino acids long. DNA for the CDR3: TGTGCCAGCAGTGAAAGTCGCGCAGTGGAGCCCCAGCATTTT. It is translated as CASSESRAVEPQHF.

The J gene is TRBJ2-1, the V gene TRBV27; 14 bases match TRBD2. Germline V gene sequence: CDR1 MNHEY, CDR2 SMNVEV (reference sequence). J lost 5 bases, V lost 5 bases, and 8 bases had no gene match. This CDR3 has 17 residues. For the CDR3, the DNA is TGTGCCAGCAGTCTGCGACTAGCGGGAGGGTGGGACAATGAGCAGTTCTTC. This translates into CASSLRLAGGWDNEQFF.

This clonotype occurred a few times. The rearrangement joins TRBV6-2 or TRBV6-3 to TRBJ2-7; the D is unclear. CDR1 is MNHEY and CDR2 is SVGEGT in the germline V gene. The CDR3 covers 11 residues. Deletions cut 6 bases from V and 4 bases from J, with 7 bases between. The CDR3 loop reads CASSEYYEQYF. CDR3 nucleotides: TGTGCCAGCAGCGAATATTACGAGCAGTACTTC.